Each of the 3 T cell receptor beta chains below was sequenced from the same sample in a study of cytomegalovirus exposure and HLA in healthy donors. The primer mix had 60 Vbeta and 13 Jbeta primers. The protocol was immunoSEQ multiplex PCR, while the TCRdb copy is restricted to in-frame clones and leaves out a portion. Of roughly 180,000 clones listed, around 80% are singletons. Specimen: PBMCs. The receptors were gathered from a woman aged 25-40 years in good health and CMV-seronegative.

The rearrangement links TRBV15 to TRBJ2-3; 12 nucleotides agree with TRBD1. The CDR3 has 15 amino acids. Looked up from germline, CDR1 is LNHNV and CDR2 is YYDKDF (reference sequence). V shed 5 bases, J shed 4 bases, and the junction held 4 bases outside the gene matches. The CDR3 DNA is TGTGCCACCAGCGGGACAGGGGGCATGGCAGATACGCAGTATTTT. Translated, it gives CATSGTGGMADTQYF.

The J gene is TRBJ2-7, the V gene TRBV5-4, with 7 bases matching TRBD1. This CDR3 is 15 amino acids long. Losses at the gene ends were 3 bases for V and 3 bases for J; bases not matched to a gene: 9. CDR1 SGHNT and CDR2 YYREEE come from the germline V gene (reference sequence). CDR3 nucleotides: TGTGCCAGCAGCTCCCCACAGGGACAGAGCTACGAGCAGTACTTC. It is translated as CASSSPQGQSYEQYF.

The V and J genes are TRBV19 and TRBJ1-5, with D possibly being TRBD1 (6 bases). V lost 0 bases and J lost 0, with 15 bases in between. Germline V gene data show CDR1 as LNHDA and CDR2 as SQIVND (reference sequence). CDR3 length: 18 amino acids. This CDR3 is CASSIDLSRGDSNQPQHF. The CDR3 DNA reads as TGTGCCAGTAGTATAGATCTTAGCAGGGGTGATAGCAATCAGCCCCAGCATTTT. Full variable domain (rest looked up from reference TRBV19 and TRBJ1-5): DGGITQSPKYLFRKEGQNVTLSCEQNLNHDAMYWYRQDPGQGLRLIYYSQIVNDFQKGDIAEGYSVSREKKESFPLTVTSAQKNPTAFYLCASSIDLSRGDSNQPQHFGDGTRLSIL.